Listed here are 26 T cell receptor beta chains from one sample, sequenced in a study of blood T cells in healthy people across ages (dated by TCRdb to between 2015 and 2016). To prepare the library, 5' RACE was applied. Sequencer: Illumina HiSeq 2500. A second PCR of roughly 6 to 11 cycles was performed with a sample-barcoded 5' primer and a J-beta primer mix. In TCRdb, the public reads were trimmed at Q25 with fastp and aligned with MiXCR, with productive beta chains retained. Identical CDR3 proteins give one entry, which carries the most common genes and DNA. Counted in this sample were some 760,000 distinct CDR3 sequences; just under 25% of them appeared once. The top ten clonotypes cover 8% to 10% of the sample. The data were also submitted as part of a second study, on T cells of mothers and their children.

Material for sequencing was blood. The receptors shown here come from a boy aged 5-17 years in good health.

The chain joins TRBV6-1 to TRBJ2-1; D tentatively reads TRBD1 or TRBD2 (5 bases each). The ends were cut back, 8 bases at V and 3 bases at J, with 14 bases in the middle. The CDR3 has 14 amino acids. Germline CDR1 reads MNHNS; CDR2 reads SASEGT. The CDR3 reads CASVPGPSYNEQFF. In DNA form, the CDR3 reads TGTGCCAGCGTCCCGGGGCCTAGCTACAATGAGCAGTTCTTC.

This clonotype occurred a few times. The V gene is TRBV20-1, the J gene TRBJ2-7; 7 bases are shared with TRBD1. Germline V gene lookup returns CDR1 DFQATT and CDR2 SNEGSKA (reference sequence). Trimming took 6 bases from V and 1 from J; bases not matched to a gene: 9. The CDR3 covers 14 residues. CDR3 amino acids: CSAPAGTVSYEQYF. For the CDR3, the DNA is TGCAGTGCACCAGCCGGGACAGTATCCTACGAGCAGTACTTC.

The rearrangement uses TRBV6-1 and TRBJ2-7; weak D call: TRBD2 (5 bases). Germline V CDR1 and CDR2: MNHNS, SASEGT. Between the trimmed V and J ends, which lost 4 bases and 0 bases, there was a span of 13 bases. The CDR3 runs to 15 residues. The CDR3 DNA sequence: TGTGCCAGCAGTGCCAAGAGGACTCTCTCCTACGAGCAGTACTTC. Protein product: CASSAKRTLSYEQYF.

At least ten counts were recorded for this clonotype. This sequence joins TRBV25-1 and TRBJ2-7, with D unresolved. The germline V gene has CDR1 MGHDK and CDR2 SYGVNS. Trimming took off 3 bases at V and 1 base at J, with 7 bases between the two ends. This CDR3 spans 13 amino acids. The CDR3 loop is CASSEVNSYEQYF. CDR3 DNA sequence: TGTGCCAGCAGTGAGGTCAATTCCTACGAGCAGTACTTC.

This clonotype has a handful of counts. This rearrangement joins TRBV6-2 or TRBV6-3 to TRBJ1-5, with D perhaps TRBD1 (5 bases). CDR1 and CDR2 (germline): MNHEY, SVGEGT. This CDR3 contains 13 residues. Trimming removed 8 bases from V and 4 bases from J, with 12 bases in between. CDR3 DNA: TGTGCCAGCGGAGACAGTCTTAATCAGCCCCAGCATTTT. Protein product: CASGDSLNQPQHF.

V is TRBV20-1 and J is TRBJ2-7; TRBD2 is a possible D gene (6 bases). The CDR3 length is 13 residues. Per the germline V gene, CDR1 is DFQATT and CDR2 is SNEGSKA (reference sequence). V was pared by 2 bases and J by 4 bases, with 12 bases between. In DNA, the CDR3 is TGCAGTGCTAGACACCCACGGGGGTACGAGCAGTACTTC. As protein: CSARHPRGYEQYF.

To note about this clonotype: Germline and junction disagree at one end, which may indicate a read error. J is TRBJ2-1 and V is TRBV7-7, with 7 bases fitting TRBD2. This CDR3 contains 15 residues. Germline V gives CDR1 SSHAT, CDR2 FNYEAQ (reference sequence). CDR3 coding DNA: TGTGCTAGCAGCCCTCGACTAGCTTCCTACAATGAGCAGTTCTTC. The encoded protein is CASSPRLASYNEQFF.

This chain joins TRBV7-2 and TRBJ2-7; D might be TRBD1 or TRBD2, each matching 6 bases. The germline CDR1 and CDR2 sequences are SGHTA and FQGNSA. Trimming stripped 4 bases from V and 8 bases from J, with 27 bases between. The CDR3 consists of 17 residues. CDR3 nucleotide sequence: TGTGCCAGCAGCTCAGAATTTGGGGGCGGGGCGTACGAGAAGCAGTACTTC. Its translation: CASSSEFGGGAYEKQYF. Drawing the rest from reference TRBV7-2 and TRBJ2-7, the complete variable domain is GAGVSQSPSNKVTEKGKDVELRCDPISGHTALYWYRQSLGQGLEFLIYFQGNSAPDKSGLPSDRFSAERTGGSVSTLTIQRTQQEDSAVYLCASSSEFGGGAYEKQYFGPGTRLTVT.

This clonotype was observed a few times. CDR3 DNA sequence: TGTGCCAGCAGGGTAGGAGGGGAATACTATGGCTACACCTTC. The encoded protein is CASRVGGEYYGYTF. This chain joins TRBV12-3 or TRBV12-4 and TRBJ1-2; possibly TRBD1 for D (5 bases). V was trimmed by 6 bases and J by 3 bases, leaving 14 bases between them. CDR3 length: 14 residues.

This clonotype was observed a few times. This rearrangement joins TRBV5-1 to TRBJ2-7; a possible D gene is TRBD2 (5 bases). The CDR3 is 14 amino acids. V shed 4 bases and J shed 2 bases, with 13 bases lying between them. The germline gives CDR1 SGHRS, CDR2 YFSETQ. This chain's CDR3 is CASSGEGIPYEQYF. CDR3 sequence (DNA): TGCGCCAGCAGCGGCGAGGGAATCCCCTACGAGCAGTACTTC.

CDR3 nucleotides: TGTGCCAGCAGTTCAGGGTTTGAGTACGAGCAGTACTTC. Translated, it gives CASSSGFEYEQYF. This chain joins TRBV12-3 or TRBV12-4 and TRBJ2-7; tentative D call: TRBD1 (5 bases). CDR3 length equals 13 residues. The V end lost 4 bases, the J end lost 4 bases, and 11 bases lay between the germline ends.

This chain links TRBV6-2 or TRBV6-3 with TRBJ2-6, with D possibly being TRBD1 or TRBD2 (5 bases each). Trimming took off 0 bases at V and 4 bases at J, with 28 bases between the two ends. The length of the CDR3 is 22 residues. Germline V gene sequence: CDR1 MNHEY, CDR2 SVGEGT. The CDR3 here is CASSYSGGGGSQAKRGANVLTF. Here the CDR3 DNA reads TGTGCCAGCAGTTACTCTGGAGGTGGGGGTTCGCAGGCGAAAAGAGGGGCCAACGTCCTGACTTTC.

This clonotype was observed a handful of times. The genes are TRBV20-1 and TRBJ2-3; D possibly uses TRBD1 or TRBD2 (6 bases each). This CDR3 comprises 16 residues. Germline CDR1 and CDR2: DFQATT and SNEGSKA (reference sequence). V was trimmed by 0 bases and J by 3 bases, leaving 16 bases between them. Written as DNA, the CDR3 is TGCAGTGCTAGAGATCCAGGCGGGACATATACAGATACGCAGTATTTT. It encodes CSARDPGGTYTDTQYF.

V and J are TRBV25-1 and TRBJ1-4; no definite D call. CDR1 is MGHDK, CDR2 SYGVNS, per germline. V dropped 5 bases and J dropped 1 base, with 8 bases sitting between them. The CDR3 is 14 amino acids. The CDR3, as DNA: TGTGCCAGCAGTCCGCGAGTAACTAATGAAAAACTGTTTTTT. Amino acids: CASSPRVTNEKLFF.

The CDR3 DNA reads TGCGCCAGCAGCCGAGGGACAGCGAATAACCCGGGCACTGAAGCTTTCTTT. Translated, it gives CASSRGTANNPGTEAFF. The chain links TRBV4-1 to TRBJ1-1, with 7 bases matching TRBD1. Germline CDR1 is MGHRA and CDR2 is YSYEKL. CDR3 size: 17 residues. With 4 bases clipped from V and 4 bases from J, the junction kept 15 bases outside the gene matches.

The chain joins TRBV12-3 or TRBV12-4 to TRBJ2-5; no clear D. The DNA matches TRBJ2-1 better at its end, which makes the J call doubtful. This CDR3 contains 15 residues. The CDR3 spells CASSSESPTYNEQFF. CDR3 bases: TGTGCCAGCAGTTCCGAGAGCCCGACCTACAATGAGCAGTTCTTC.

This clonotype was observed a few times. DNA for the CDR3: TGTGCCAGCAGCCCCGAATTTTTCACCGGGGAGCTGTTTTTT. Residues: CASSPEFFTGELFF. The rearrangement uses TRBV6-2 or TRBV6-3 and TRBJ2-2; the D is unclear. Germline-derived CDR1 and CDR2 are MNHEY and SVGEGT. The V gene lost 6 bases and the J gene lost 4 bases, with 12 bases spanning the gap. This CDR3 contains 14 residues.

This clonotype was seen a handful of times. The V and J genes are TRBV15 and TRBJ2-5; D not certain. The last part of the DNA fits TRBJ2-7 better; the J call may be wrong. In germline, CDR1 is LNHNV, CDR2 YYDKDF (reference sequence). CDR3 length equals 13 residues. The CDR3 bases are TGTGCCACCAGCAGAGAGGGATCCTACGAGCAGTACTTC. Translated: CATSREGSYEQYF.

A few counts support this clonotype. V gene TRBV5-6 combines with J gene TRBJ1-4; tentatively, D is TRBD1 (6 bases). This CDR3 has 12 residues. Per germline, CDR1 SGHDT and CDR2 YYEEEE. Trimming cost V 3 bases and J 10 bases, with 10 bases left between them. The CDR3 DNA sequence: TGTGCCAGCAGCTCAGGACAGATAAAACTGTTTTTT. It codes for CASSSGQIKLFF. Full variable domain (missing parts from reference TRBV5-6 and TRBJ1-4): DAGVTQSPTHLIKTRGQQVTLRCSPKSGHDTVSWYQQALGQGPQFIFQYYEEEERQRGNFPDRFSGHQFPNYSSELNVNALLLGDSALYLCASSSGQIKLFFGSGTQLSVL.

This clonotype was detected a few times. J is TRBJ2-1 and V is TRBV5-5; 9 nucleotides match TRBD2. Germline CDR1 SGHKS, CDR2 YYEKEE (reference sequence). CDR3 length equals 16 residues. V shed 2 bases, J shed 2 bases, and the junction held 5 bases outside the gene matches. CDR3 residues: CASSFSGSTTYNEQFF. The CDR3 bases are TGTGCCAGCAGCTTTAGCGGGAGCACGACCTACAATGAGCAGTTCTTC.

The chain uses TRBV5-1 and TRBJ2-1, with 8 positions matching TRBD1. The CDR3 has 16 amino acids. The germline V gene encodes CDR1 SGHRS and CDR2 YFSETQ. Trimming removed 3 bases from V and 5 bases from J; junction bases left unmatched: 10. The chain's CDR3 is CASSSMTGDVDNEQFF. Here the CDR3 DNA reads TGCGCCAGCAGCTCGATGACAGGGGACGTCGACAATGAGCAGTTCTTC.

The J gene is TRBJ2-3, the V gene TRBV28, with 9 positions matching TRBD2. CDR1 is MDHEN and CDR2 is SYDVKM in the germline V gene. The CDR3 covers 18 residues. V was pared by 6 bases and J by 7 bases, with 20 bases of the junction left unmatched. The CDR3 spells CASSVIFGREGIGHTQYF. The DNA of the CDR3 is TGTGCCAGCAGCGTAATCTTCGGGCGGGAGGGAATAGGTCATACGCAGTATTTT.

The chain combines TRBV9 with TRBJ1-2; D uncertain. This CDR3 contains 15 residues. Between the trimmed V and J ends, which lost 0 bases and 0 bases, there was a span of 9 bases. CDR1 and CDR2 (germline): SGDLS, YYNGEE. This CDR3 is CASSVGDTANYGYTF. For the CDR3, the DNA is TGTGCCAGCAGCGTAGGAGACACTGCTAACTATGGCTACACCTTC.

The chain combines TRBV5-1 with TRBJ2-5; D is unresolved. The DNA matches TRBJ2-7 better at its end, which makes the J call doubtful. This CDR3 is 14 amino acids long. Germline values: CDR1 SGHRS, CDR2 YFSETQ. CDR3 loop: CASSSERTSYEQYF. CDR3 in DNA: TGCGCCAGCAGCTCCGAGAGGACCAGCTACGAGCAGTACTTC.

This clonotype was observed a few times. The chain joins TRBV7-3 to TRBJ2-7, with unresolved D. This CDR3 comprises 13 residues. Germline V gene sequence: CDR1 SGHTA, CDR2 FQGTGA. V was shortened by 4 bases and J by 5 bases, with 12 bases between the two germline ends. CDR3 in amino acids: CASSSGGGDEQYF. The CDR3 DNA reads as TGTGCCAGCAGCTCCGGTGGCGGTGACGAGCAGTACTTC.

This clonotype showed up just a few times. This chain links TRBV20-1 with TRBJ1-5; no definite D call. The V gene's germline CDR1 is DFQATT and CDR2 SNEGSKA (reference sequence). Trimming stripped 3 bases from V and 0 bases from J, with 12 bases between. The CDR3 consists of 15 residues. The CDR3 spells CSASEETYSNQPQHF. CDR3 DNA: TGCAGTGCTAGTGAAGAGACGTATAGCAATCAGCCCCAGCATTTT.